Listed below are T cell receptor beta chains from one sample, sequenced in a study of T cells in Graves' hyperthyroidism and ophthalmopathy. MiXCR, run by TCRdb on the multiplex PCR reads, gives a single entry per CDR3 protein. The sample holds about 680,000 distinct CDR3 sequences; about 35% are singletons and the top ten take around 32%. Sample: blood. The receptor source for this set is a woman aged 40 to 55 with Graves' hyperthyroidism. The CDR3 runs from the conserved cysteine through the conserved F or W. Each record gives: D gene, J gene, clone size, V gene, CDR3 protein, CDR3 DNA. D genes are given only for firm matches. The size entry is marked missing in some rows and otherwise reads once, few, many or a size class.

d_gene: TRBD1; j_gene: TRBJ2-2; abundance: -; v_gene: TRBV19; CDR3aa: CASSRAGQGLHTGELFF; CDR3nt: TGTGCCAGTAGTAGAGCCGGACAGGGATTGCACACCGGGGAGCTGTTTTTT
d_gene: TRBD1; j_gene: TRBJ1-2; abundance: many; v_gene: TRBV19; CDR3aa: CASTAPGTGVTGYTF; CDR3nt: TGTGCCAGTACGGCTCCCGGGACAGGGGTGACTGGCTACACCTTC
d_gene: -; j_gene: TRBJ2-5; abundance: -; v_gene: TRBV7-2; CDR3aa: CASSLQGNRETQYF; CDR3nt: TGTGCCAGCAGCCTCCAGGGGAATCGGGAGACCCAGTACTTC
d_gene: TRBD1; j_gene: TRBJ2-7; abundance: many; v_gene: TRBV2; CDR3aa: CASSDFQDRDHEQYF; CDR3nt: TGTGCCAGCAGTGATTTCCAGGACAGGGACCACGAGCAGTACTTC
d_gene: TRBD1; j_gene: TRBJ1-1; abundance: -; v_gene: TRBV5-1; CDR3aa: CASSFSPDRVDTEAFF; CDR3nt: TGCGCCAGCAGCTTTTCCCCCGACAGGGTGGATACTGAAGCTTTCTTT
d_gene: -; j_gene: TRBJ2-6; abundance: -; v_gene: TRBV10-3; CDR3aa: CAITEVEGVTEAF; CDR3nt: TGTGCCATCACAGAAGTCGAGGGCGTCACTGAAGCTTTC
d_gene: TRBD2; j_gene: TRBJ2-5; abundance: -; v_gene: TRBV20-1; CDR3aa: CSAILAGGFYGTTQYF; CDR3nt: TGCAGTGCTATTCTAGCGGGAGGGTTCTATGGGACGACCCAGTACTTC
d_gene: -; j_gene: TRBJ1-1; abundance: -; v_gene: TRBV10-3; CDR3aa: CAISPSEDTEAFF; CDR3nt: TGTGCCATCAGCCCGTCGGAGGACACTGAAGCTTTCTTT
d_gene: TRBD2; j_gene: TRBJ2-7; abundance: few; v_gene: TRBV4-3; CDR3aa: CASSQGMVGLFEQYF; CDR3nt: TGCGCCAGCAGCCAAGGGATGGTGGGACTATTCGAGCAGTACTTC
d_gene: TRBD2; j_gene: TRBJ2-7; abundance: -; v_gene: TRBV19; CDR3aa: CAPPLSGSSYEQYF; CDR3nt: TGTGCCCCACCCCTTAGCGGGAGCTCCTACGAGCAGTACTTC
d_gene: TRBD1; j_gene: TRBJ1-1; abundance: -; v_gene: TRBV10-2; CDR3aa: CASSVDSGGAAFF; CDR3nt: TGTGCCAGCAGCGTAGATTCAGGGGGCGCAGCTTTCTTT
d_gene: -; j_gene: TRBJ1-1; abundance: few; v_gene: TRBV19; CDR3aa: CASSMGGTEAFF; CDR3nt: TGTGCCAGTAGCATGGGTGGGACTGAAGCTTTCTTT
d_gene: TRBD2; j_gene: TRBJ2-7; abundance: many; v_gene: TRBV7-9; CDR3aa: CASSTLFSGGNYEQYF; CDR3nt: TGTGCCAGCAGCACTCTTTTTAGCGGGGGGAACTACGAGCAGTACTTC
d_gene: -; j_gene: TRBJ2-7; abundance: -; v_gene: TRBV11-2; CDR3aa: CASSTAPKQYF; CDR3nt: TGTGCCAGCAGCACAGCACCGAAGCAGTACTTC
d_gene: -; j_gene: TRBJ2-7; abundance: many; v_gene: TRBV12-3/TRBV12-4; CDR3aa: CASSFSASKHYEQYF; CDR3nt: TGTGCCAGCAGTTTTTCGGCTAGCAAGCATTACGAGCAGTACTTC
d_gene: TRBD1; j_gene: TRBJ1-4; abundance: few; v_gene: TRBV7-2; CDR3aa: CASSFNRGLKLFF; CDR3nt: TGTGCCAGCAGCTTTAACAGGGGGCTAAAACTGTTTTTT
d_gene: -; j_gene: TRBJ2-5; abundance: many; v_gene: TRBV7-2; CDR3aa: CASSSPQGGKETQYF; CDR3nt: TGTGCCAGCAGCTCACCGCAGGGTGGCAAAGAGACCCAGTACTTC
d_gene: -; j_gene: TRBJ2-4; abundance: -; v_gene: TRBV25-1; CDR3aa: CASSEWRGLSAKNIQYF; CDR3nt: TGTGCCAGCAGTGAATGGAGGGGGCTCTCGGCCAAAAACATTCAGTACTTC
d_gene: -; j_gene: TRBJ2-3; abundance: -; v_gene: TRBV7-6; CDR3aa: CASSVGQDTQYF; CDR3nt: TGTGCCAGCAGCGTAGGACAGGATACGCAGTATTTT
d_gene: -; j_gene: TRBJ1-2; abundance: few; v_gene: TRBV6-2/TRBV6-3; CDR3aa: CASSELSNYGYTF; CDR3nt: TGTGCCAGCAGCGAACTTAGTAACTATGGCTACACCTTC
d_gene: TRBD2; j_gene: TRBJ2-5; abundance: -; v_gene: TRBV5-1; CDR3aa: CASRREGRETQYF; CDR3nt: TGCGCCAGCAGGCGGGAGGGGCGTGAGACCCAGTACTTC
d_gene: TRBD2; j_gene: TRBJ2-7; abundance: -; v_gene: TRBV19; CDR3aa: CASTQTSGRRYEQYF; CDR3nt: TGTGCCAGTACTCAGACTAGCGGGCGTCGGTACGAGCAGTACTTC
d_gene: -; j_gene: TRBJ2-2; abundance: -; v_gene: TRBV6-2/TRBV6-3; CDR3aa: CASGRWFSRRNTGELFF; CDR3nt: TGTGCCAGCGGTCGATGGTTTAGCAGGAGGAACACCGGGGAGCTGTTTTTT
d_gene: TRBD1; j_gene: TRBJ2-7; abundance: -; v_gene: TRBV7-9; CDR3aa: CASSWDSTYEQYF; CDR3nt: TGTGCCAGCAGCTGGGACAGCACCTACGAGCAGTACTTC
d_gene: -; j_gene: TRBJ2-6; abundance: -; v_gene: TRBV10-3; CDR3aa: CATRSGEANVLTF; CDR3nt: TGTGCCACCCGGTCCGGGGAGGCCAACGTCCTGACTTTC
d_gene: -; j_gene: TRBJ1-1; abundance: few; v_gene: TRBV12-3/TRBV12-4; CDR3aa: CASSFYGAEAFF; CDR3nt: TGTGCCAGCAGTTTCTATGGGGCTGAAGCTTTCTTT
d_gene: -; j_gene: TRBJ2-7; abundance: -; v_gene: TRBV20-1; CDR3aa: CSASFSSYEQYF; CDR3nt: TGCAGTGCTAGTTTCTCTTCCTACGAGCAGTACTTC
d_gene: TRBD1; j_gene: TRBJ1-5; abundance: many; v_gene: TRBV7-2; CDR3aa: CASSWGQGTNQPQHF; CDR3nt: TGTGCCAGCAGTTGGGGACAGGGGACTAATCAGCCCCAGCATTTT
d_gene: -; j_gene: TRBJ1-2; abundance: -; v_gene: TRBV19; CDR3aa: CASSTMSNYGYTF; CDR3nt: TGTGCCAGCAGTACGATGTCTAACTATGGCTACACCTTC
d_gene: TRBD2; j_gene: TRBJ2-5; abundance: -; v_gene: TRBV7-9; CDR3aa: CASSAKTSGSTDTQYF; CDR3nt: TGTGCCAGCAGTGCAAAGACTAGCGGGAGCACAGATACGCAGTACTTC
d_gene: TRBD1; j_gene: TRBJ2-5; abundance: -; v_gene: TRBV7-4; CDR3aa: CASSKIRQGQETQYF; CDR3nt: TGTGCCAGCAGCAAGATTCGACAGGGGCAAGAGACCCAGTACTTC
d_gene: -; j_gene: TRBJ1-4; abundance: -; v_gene: TRBV9; CDR3aa: CASSARTDFEKLFF; CDR3nt: TGTGCCAGCAGCGCTAGGACAGATTTTGAAAAACTGTTTTTT
d_gene: TRBD1; j_gene: TRBJ2-7; abundance: many; v_gene: TRBV2; CDR3aa: CASSYTRTGTLEQYF; CDR3nt: TGTGCCAGCAGTTATACTCGGACAGGGACGCTGGAGCAGTACTTC
d_gene: -; j_gene: TRBJ1-1; abundance: few; v_gene: TRBV11-2; CDR3aa: CASSQDRRGLDEAFF; CDR3nt: TGCGCCAGCAGCCAAGATAGGCGGGGGCTGGATGAAGCTTTCTTT
d_gene: -; j_gene: TRBJ2-5; abundance: -; v_gene: TRBV11-2; CDR3aa: CASSLFRGGETQYF; CDR3nt: TGTGCCAGCAGCTTATTTCGGGGCGGAGAGACCCAGTACTTC
d_gene: TRBD1; j_gene: TRBJ2-7; abundance: -; v_gene: TRBV19; CDR3aa: CASSTWTGEKPYEQYF; CDR3nt: TGTGCCAGTAGTACCTGGACAGGGGAAAAACCCTACGAGCAGTACTTC
d_gene: TRBD1; j_gene: TRBJ1-5; abundance: -; v_gene: TRBV12-3/TRBV12-4; CDR3aa: CASSLGQGRFIQPQHF; CDR3nt: TGTGCCAGCAGCCTAGGACAGGGGCGGTTTATTCAGCCCCAGCATTTT
d_gene: TRBD1; j_gene: TRBJ1-2; abundance: -; v_gene: TRBV12-3/TRBV12-4; CDR3aa: CASSPGTGVGYGYTF; CDR3nt: TGTGCCAGCAGCCCTGGGACAGGCGTCGGGTATGGCTACACCTTC
d_gene: -; j_gene: TRBJ2-2; abundance: many; v_gene: TRBV19; CDR3aa: CANSKTTSNTGELFF; CDR3nt: TGTGCCAATAGCAAAACCACATCGAACACCGGGGAGCTGTTTTTT
d_gene: TRBD1; j_gene: TRBJ2-7; abundance: -; v_gene: TRBV5-1; CDR3aa: CASSRGGQATYEQYF; CDR3nt: TGCGCCAGCAGCCGAGGGGGACAGGCGACCTACGAGCAGTACTTC
d_gene: TRBD1; j_gene: TRBJ1-4; abundance: many; v_gene: TRBV12-3/TRBV12-4; CDR3aa: CASSHRQGRLGEKLFF; CDR3nt: TGTGCCAGCAGTCATAGACAGGGACGATTGGGTGAAAAACTGTTTTTT
d_gene: -; j_gene: TRBJ2-2; abundance: -; v_gene: TRBV6-2/TRBV6-3; CDR3aa: CASSYSRLTGELFF; CDR3nt: TGTGCCAGCAGTTACTCTCGGCTTACCGGGGAGCTGTTTTTT
d_gene: -; j_gene: TRBJ1-2; abundance: few; v_gene: TRBV28; CDR3aa: CAIPLQVGGYTF; CDR3nt: TGTGCCATCCCCCTACAGGTGGGCGGCTACACCTTC